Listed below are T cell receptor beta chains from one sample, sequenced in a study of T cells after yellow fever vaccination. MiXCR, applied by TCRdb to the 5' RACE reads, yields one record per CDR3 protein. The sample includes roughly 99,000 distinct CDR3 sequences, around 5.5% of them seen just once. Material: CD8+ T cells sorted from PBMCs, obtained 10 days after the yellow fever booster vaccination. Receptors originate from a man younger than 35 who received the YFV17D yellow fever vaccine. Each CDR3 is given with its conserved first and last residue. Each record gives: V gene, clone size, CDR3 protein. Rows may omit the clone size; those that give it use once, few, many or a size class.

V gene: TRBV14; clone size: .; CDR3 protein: CASSPRTATYEQYF
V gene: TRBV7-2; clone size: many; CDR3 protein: CASSLQGYEQYF
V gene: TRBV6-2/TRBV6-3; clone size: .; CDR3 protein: CASSYIAGVSSGYEQFF
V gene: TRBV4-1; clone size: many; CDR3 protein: CASSQVRNGELFF
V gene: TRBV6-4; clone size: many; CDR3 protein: CASSETGGAADTQYF
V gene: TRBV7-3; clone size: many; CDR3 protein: CASSSTPANTGELFF
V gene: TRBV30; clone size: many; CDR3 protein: CAWSTGLSGEQYF
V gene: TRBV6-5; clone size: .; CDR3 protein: CASSLRVRAYYGYTF
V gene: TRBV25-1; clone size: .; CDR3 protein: CASSEFEPTNTGELFF
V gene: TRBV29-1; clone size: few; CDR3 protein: CTGRGGTEAFF
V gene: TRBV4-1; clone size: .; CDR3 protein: CASSQESETQYF
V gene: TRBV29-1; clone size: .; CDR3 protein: CSAVSLGRSGNTIYF
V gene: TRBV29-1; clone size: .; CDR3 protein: CSVVRLAGGHEQFF
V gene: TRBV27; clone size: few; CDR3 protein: CASSLYGGELGTEAFF
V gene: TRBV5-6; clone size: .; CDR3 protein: CASSFVGQGAKSPLHF
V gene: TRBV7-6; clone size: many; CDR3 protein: CASSLVAGYHQPQHF
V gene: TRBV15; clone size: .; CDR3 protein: CATSRGNQPQHF
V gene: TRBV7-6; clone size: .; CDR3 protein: CASSLAWGPDYEQFF
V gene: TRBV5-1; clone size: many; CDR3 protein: CASSPRGGGPYGYTF
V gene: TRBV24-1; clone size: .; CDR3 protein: CATSATGSWQPQHF
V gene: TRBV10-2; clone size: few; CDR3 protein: CASRSDSYNEQFF
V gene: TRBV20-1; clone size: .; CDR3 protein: CSATSLGLAGGPTDTQYF
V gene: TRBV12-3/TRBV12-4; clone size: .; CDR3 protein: CAGGGLAGGRPYQETQYF
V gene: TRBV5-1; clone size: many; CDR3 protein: CASSQGRGLAETYNEQFF
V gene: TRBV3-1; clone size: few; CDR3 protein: CASSQDRDYGYTF
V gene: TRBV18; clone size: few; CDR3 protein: CASSPVFAGVNYGYTF
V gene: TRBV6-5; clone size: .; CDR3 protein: CASIRLNEQFF
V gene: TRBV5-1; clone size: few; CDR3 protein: CASSHDRGVESPLHF
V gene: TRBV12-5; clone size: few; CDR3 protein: CASALPGIDSNQPQHF
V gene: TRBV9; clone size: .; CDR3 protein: CASSPWTSGTDTQYF
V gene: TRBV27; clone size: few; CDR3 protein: CASRSSSQGVGNQPQHF
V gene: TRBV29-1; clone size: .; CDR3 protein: CSVETGVPGELFF
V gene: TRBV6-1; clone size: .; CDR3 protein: CASSEYRVSNQPQHF
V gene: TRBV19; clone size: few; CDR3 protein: CASSIDGEGRYNEQFF
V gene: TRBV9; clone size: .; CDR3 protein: CASSVAAASTDTQYF
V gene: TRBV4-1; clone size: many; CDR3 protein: CASRPASGGPNEQFF
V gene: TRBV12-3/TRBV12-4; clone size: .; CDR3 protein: CASSLQGYEKLFF
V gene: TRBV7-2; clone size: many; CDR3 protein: CASSRPRQGEQETQYF
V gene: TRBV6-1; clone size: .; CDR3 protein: CASSELTGAINTGELFF
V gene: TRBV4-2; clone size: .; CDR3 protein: CASSQDRDIGLGGNQPQHF
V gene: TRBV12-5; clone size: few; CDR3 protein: CASGLTGGLTDTQYF
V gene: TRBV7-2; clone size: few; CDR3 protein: CASSLNPSGGEQFF
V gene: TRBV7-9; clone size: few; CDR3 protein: CASSLPDRENTGELFF
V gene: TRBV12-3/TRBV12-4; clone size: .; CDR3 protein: CASSREAVLYQPQHF
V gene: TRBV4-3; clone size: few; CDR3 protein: CASSQARGAWNSPLHF
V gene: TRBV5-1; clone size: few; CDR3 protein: CASKLRDRGLYEQYF
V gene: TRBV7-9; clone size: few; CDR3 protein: CASSIPPGLAGGVSTDTQYF
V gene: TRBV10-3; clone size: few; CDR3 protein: CAISGDRHGMVAGNTIYF
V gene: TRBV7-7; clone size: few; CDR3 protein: CASSLGGQGWAGELFF
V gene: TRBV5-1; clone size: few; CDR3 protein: CASSQRGRGQVETQYF
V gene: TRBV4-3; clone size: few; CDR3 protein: CASSLTSGATDTQYF